This paragraph reports one T cell receptor beta chain. The sample originates from a study of blood T cells in healthy people across ages. Total RNA extracted from each sample amounted to at least 5 micrograms. Then a second PCR, running about 6 to 12 cycles, was carried out with a sample-barcoded 5' primer and a J-beta primer mix. Carrying 12 random nucleotides, a template-switch adaptor labeled each individual cDNA molecule. TCRdb analysed the 5' RACE reads with MiXCR anew, one entry per CDR3 protein. The sample carries about 970,000 distinct CDR3 sequences, 51% recorded once. The CDR3 extends over 14 amino acids. The germline gives CDR1 DFQATT, CDR2 SNEGSKA (reference sequence). After removal of 3 bases from V and 4 bases from J, the junction contained 9 bases not matched to a gene.

Sequenced material: blood. The source of this sequence is a woman aged 60-75 years in good health. The rearrangement joins TRBV20-1 to TRBJ2-7; 7 bases line up with TRBD1. The chain's CDR3 is CSARPGQTLYEQYF. CDR3 coding DNA: TGCAGTGCTAGGCCGGGACAGACCTTATACGAGCAGTACTTC.